Presented here are 5 T cell receptor beta chains from one specimen sequenced in a study of control samples from healthy donors and cancer patients. Sequencing used immunoSEQ multiplex PCR; TCRdb keeps in-frame clones, though not all of them. The table shows about 160,000 clones, with 96% occurring only once. The sample consisted of blood. These receptors came from a woman aged 25 to 45 in good health.

The chain uses TRBV18 and TRBJ1-1; 8 nucleotides align to TRBD1. The junction had 2 bases not matched to a gene; V was cut back by 0 bases and J by 5 bases. The germline V gene has CDR1 KGHSH and CDR2 LQKENI. CDR3 length equals 14 residues. This CDR3 is CASSPPGQVTEAFF. DNA for the CDR3: TGTGCCAGCTCACCACCGGGACAGGTAACTGAAGCTTTCTTT.

The V gene is TRBV30, the J gene TRBJ2-3; D may be TRBD2 (5 bases). V was shortened by 3 bases and J by 7 bases, with 17 bases between the two germline ends. CDR3 size: 14 residues. Germline V gene data show CDR1 as GTSNPN and CDR2 as SVGIG (reference sequence). This CDR3 reads CAWRTRGGLNTQYF. Written as DNA, the CDR3 is TGTGCCTGGAGGACCCGTGGAGGCCTCAATACGCAGTATTTT.

The chain is built from TRBV7-6 and TRBJ2-1; a weak D match, TRBD1 (6 bases). Trimming stripped 5 bases from V and 2 bases from J, with 13 bases between. The CDR3 sequence is 15 residues long. Germline CDR1 and CDR2: SGHVS and FNYEAQ. The chain's CDR3 is CASSPLQGTYNEQFF. CDR3 sequence (DNA): TGTGCCAGCAGCCCCCTTCAGGGGACCTACAATGAGCAGTTCTTC.

The chain links TRBV12-3 or TRBV12-4 to TRBJ2-7; a weak D match, TRBD1 (7 bases). V lost 3 bases, J lost 11 bases, and 17 bases lay in between. The CDR3 loop spans 13 amino acids. The CDR3 sequence is CASSFAPGGTKYF. CDR3 DNA: TGTGCCAGCAGTTTCGCCCCAGGGGGGACCAAGTACTTC.

J is TRBJ1-4 and V is TRBV6-5; TRBD1 aligns across 7 bases. Trimming took 2 bases from V and 0 from J; bases not matched to a gene: 3. Germline V gene data show CDR1 as MNHEY and CDR2 as SVGAGI. The CDR3 is 16 amino acids. The CDR3 region is CASSYDRVATNEKLFF. The CDR3, as DNA: TGTGCCAGCAGTTACGACAGGGTTGCAACTAATGAAAAACTGTTTTTT.